The clone carrying this T cell receptor beta chain has only one observation. A much bigger clone sits one base away, suggesting this may be a read error. This sample is drawn from a study of T cells in Graves' hyperthyroidism and ophthalmopathy. Amplification yielded TCR beta CDR3 regions, with RNA transcripts as the source. The TCR CDR3 first-round RT-PCR relied on the HTBI primer set. MiXCR was run by TCRdb on the multiplex PCR reads, yielding one entry per CDR3 protein. Found here are hundreds of thousands of distinct CDR3 sequences, 20% to 25% of them singletons; the top ten hold roughly a third. Germline assignment: CDR1 SNHLY and CDR2 FYNNEI. The CDR3 has 15 residues. V trimming: 6 bases; J trimming: 7 bases; junction bases outside the gene matches: 12.

The TCR comes from a man aged 25-45 years with Graves' ophthalmopathy. The chain has TRBV2 and TRBJ2-7; 10 bases fit TRBD2. Sequenced sample: blood. CDR3: CASSISAGGPVEQYF. The CDR3 DNA is TGTGCCAGCAGCATTTCAGCGGGAGGGCCTGTTGAGCAGTACTTC. The variable domain in full, with the rest retrieved from reference TRBV2 and TRBJ2-7, is EPEVTQTPSHQVTQMGQEVILRCVPISNHLYFYWYRQILGQKVEFLVSFYNNEISEKSEIFDDQFSVERPDGSNFTLKIRSTKLEDSAMYFCASSISAGGPVEQYFGPGTRLTVT.